This entry lists 27 T cell receptor beta chains sequenced from one sample in a study of T cell changes during pregnancy in multiple sclerosis. The repertoire was sequenced with immunoSEQ multiplex PCR; TCRdb's copy has only in-frame clones and lacks some. This sample has 54,000 or so clones, with around 95% found just once. Sequencing was performed on CD4+ T cells from peripheral blood mononuclear cells, taken before pregnancy. These receptors all come from a female donor with multiple sclerosis, enrolled in a pregnancy study.

The sample holds one count of this clone. V is TRBV5-1 and J is TRBJ1-4; no firm D call. Trimming shortened V by 4 bases and J by 3 bases, and 10 bases separated the two germline ends. This CDR3 is built from 14 residues. The germline CDR1 and CDR2 sequences are SGHRS and YFSETQ. CDR3 sequence reads: CASSLTRPNEKLFF. In DNA, the CDR3 is TGCGCCAGCAGCCTGACAAGGCCTAATGAAAAACTGTTTTTT.

This clone was seen a few times. The J gene is TRBJ2-1, the V gene TRBV11-3; possible D gene TRBD2, 5 bases. CDR1 is SGHNT, CDR2 YENEEA, per germline. The CDR3 runs 15 residues. V was shortened by 5 bases and J by 1 base, with 12 bases between the two germline ends. The CDR3 DNA reads TGTGCCAGCAGCCCACTAGGGCCGTCCTACAATGAGCAGTTCTTC. Protein product: CASSPLGPSYNEQFF.

The genes are TRBV7-2 and TRBJ2-5; 7 bases are a match to TRBD2. The CDR3 spans 20 residues. V lost 0 bases and J lost 2; bases outside the gene matches: 18. Germline-derived CDR1 and CDR2 are SGHTA and FQGNSA. The CDR3, as DNA: TGTGCCAGCAGCTTAGCATTTCCCGGGAGGTCCGTCGGGCGACAAGAGACCCAGTACTTC. This sequence encodes CASSLAFPGRSVGRQETQYF.

V is TRBV30 and J is TRBJ2-5, with 10 nucleotides matching TRBD1. The CDR3 runs to 14 residues. Germline lookup yields CDR1 GTSNPN and CDR2 SVGIG (reference sequence). With 5 bases clipped from V and 1 base from J, the junction kept 4 bases outside the gene matches. CDR3 in amino acids: CAWYRQGAQETQYF. In DNA, the CDR3 is TGTGCCTGGTACAGACAGGGGGCCCAAGAGACCCAGTACTTC.

The rearrangement joins TRBV11-3 to TRBJ2-6; 7 bases match TRBD2. The CDR3 length is 17 residues. Germline CDR1 SGHNT, CDR2 YENEEA. The ends lost 2 bases at V and 0 bases at J; junction bases unmatched: 4. The DNA of the CDR3 is TGTGCCAGCAGCTTACGGGACTACAGCTCTGGGGCCAACGTCCTGACTTTC. As protein: CASSLRDYSSGANVLTF.

The chain couples TRBV9 to TRBJ2-5; possible D gene TRBD2, 6 bases. This CDR3 is built from 16 residues. V lost 5 bases and J lost 2, with 19 bases in between. Germline CDR1 reads SGDLS; CDR2 reads YYNGEE. The CDR3 sequence: CASSDTGRKSQETQYF. The CDR3 DNA sequence: TGTGCCAGCAGTGACACGGGGAGGAAAAGTCAAGAGACCCAGTACTTC. Combining the CDR3 with reference TRBV9 and TRBJ2-5 gives the whole variable domain DSGVTQTPKHLITATGQRVTLRCSPRSGDLSVYWYQQSLDQGLQFLIQYYNGEERAKGNILERFSAQQFPDLHSELNLSSLELGDSALYFCASSDTGRKSQETQYFGPGTRLLVL.

The chain combines TRBV7-9 with TRBJ2-7; TRBD2 might be the D (5 bases). There are 16 residues in the CDR3. Germline CDR1 reads SEHNR; CDR2 reads FQNEAQ (reference sequence). V was shortened by 4 bases and J by 2 bases, with 18 bases between the two germline ends. CDR3 region: CASSSSLSGWAYEQYF. CDR3 DNA sequence: TGTGCCAGCAGCTCCTCTCTAAGCGGATGGGCCTACGAGCAGTACTTC.

This clone turned up a few times. V usage is TRBV5-4 and J usage is TRBJ2-7; TRBD2 might be the D (6 bases). Trimming took off 7 bases at V and 4 bases at J, with 21 bases between the two ends. Germline V gene lookup returns CDR1 SGHNT and CDR2 YYREEE (reference sequence). The CDR3 has 15 amino acids. The CDR3: CASGPPGLKVYEQYF. DNA of the CDR3: TGTGCCAGCGGACCCCCGGGACTTAAAGTGTACGAGCAGTACTTC.

V is TRBV29-1 and J is TRBJ1-1; TRBD1 matches at 7 bases. Germline V CDR1 and CDR2: SQVTM, ANQGSEA. The CDR3 runs 14 residues. V lost 6 bases and J lost 0; bases outside the gene matches: 7. The CDR3 DNA sequence: TGCAGCGTCGCCTTGGGACAGATGAACACTGAAGCTTTCTTT. It specifies CSVALGQMNTEAFF.

This clone was observed once. V and J are TRBV27 and TRBJ2-3; D tentatively reads TRBD1 or TRBD2 (9 bases each). Trimming removed 3 bases from V and 3 bases from J, with 31 bases in between. CDR1 is MNHEY, CDR2 SMNVEV, per germline (reference sequence). The CDR3 extends over 21 amino acids. CDR3 nucleotide sequence: TGTGCCAGCAGTTTTAATCCTCGGGACAGGGATAGCGGGAGTACTACAGATACGCAGTATTTT. It translates to CASSFNPRDRDSGSTTDTQYF.

On this clone: A read error may produce the germline difference seen at one junction end. The chain is built from TRBV19 and TRBJ1-2; 8 bases map to TRBD1. The CDR3 spans 15 residues. Germline CDR1 is LNHDA and CDR2 is SQIVND (reference sequence). CDR3 nucleotides: TGTGCCAGTACTATACGGCACAGGGGGGGCTATGGCTACACCTTC. It is translated as CASTIRHRGGYGYTF.

This chain links TRBV28 with TRBJ2-1; 15 bases fit TRBD2. Germline V CDR1 and CDR2: MDHEN, SYDVKM. J was trimmed by 6 bases and V by 5 bases; bases with no gene match: 14. This CDR3 is 19 amino acids long. The chain's CDR3 is CASSATPGTSGRTLNEQFF. In DNA form, the CDR3 reads TGTGCCAGCAGTGCCACCCCCGGGACTAGCGGGAGGACCCTCAATGAGCAGTTCTTC.

This sequence joins TRBV10-3 and TRBJ2-2; 10 bases line up with TRBD1. Trimming at V came to 10 bases and at J to 7 bases, leaving 9 bases not matched to a gene. CDR1 and CDR2 (germline): ENHRY, SYGVKD. CDR3 size: 14 residues. CDR3 sequence reads: CATRGTGDIGELFF. In DNA, the CDR3 is TGTGCCACCCGGGGGACAGGGGATATCGGGGAGCTGTTTTTT.

This clone was seen only once. The V and J genes are TRBV30 and TRBJ1-3, with D uncertain. V was cut by 2 bases and J by 4 bases, with 15 bases left in between. Looked up from germline, CDR1 is GTSNPN and CDR2 is SVGIG (reference sequence). There are 15 residues in the CDR3. The CDR3 region is CAWSSRWRAGNTIYF. The CDR3 bases are TGTGCCTGGAGTTCTCGATGGAGGGCCGGAAACACCATATATTTT. Using reference TRBV30 and TRBJ1-3 for the parts outside the CDR3, the full variable domain is SQTIHQWPATLVQPVGSPLSLECTVEGTSNPNLYWYRQAAGRGLQLLFYSVGIGQISSEVPQNLSASRPQDRQFILSSKKLLLSDSGFYLCAWSSRWRAGNTIYFGEGSWLTVV.

The chain links TRBV6-5 to TRBJ2-7; 7 bases fit TRBD1. The germline gives CDR1 MNHEY, CDR2 SVGAGI. There are 15 residues in the CDR3. V was pared by 6 bases and J by 3 bases, with 11 bases of the junction left unmatched. CDR3: CASSSPGTALYEQYF. The CDR3, as DNA: TGTGCCAGCAGCTCCCCCGGGACAGCGCTCTACGAGCAGTACTTC.

The gene calls are TRBV7-2 and TRBJ2-7, with 8 bases identical to TRBD1. Germline V gives CDR1 SGHTA, CDR2 FQGNSA. The ends lost 0 bases at V and 3 bases at J; junction bases unmatched: 4. The length of the CDR3 is 15 residues. DNA for the CDR3: TGTGCCAGCAGCTTAGCCTGGACAGGGAACTACGAGCAGTACTTC. Translation gives CASSLAWTGNYEQYF.

V gene TRBV2 combines with J gene TRBJ2-5; TRBD2 matches at 14 bases. Germline values: CDR1 SNHLY, CDR2 FYNNEI. This CDR3 region has 18 residues. Trimming at V came to 2 bases and at J to 1 base, leaving 6 bases not matched to a gene. This CDR3 reads CASSEMGLAGVGQETQYF. The DNA for the CDR3 is TGTGCCAGCAGTGAAATGGGACTAGCGGGAGTAGGCCAAGAGACCCAGTACTTC. Together with reference TRBV2 and TRBJ2-5, the CDR3 gives the full variable domain: EPEVTQTPSHQVTQMGQEVILRCVPISNHLYFYWYRQILGQKVEFLVSFYNNEISEKSEIFDDQFSVERPDGSNFTLKIRSTKLEDSAMYFCASSEMGLAGVGQETQYFGPGTRLLVL.

V usage is TRBV7-2 and J usage is TRBJ2-3; 13 bases are shared with TRBD2. Trimming took 1 base from V and 11 from J; bases not matched to a gene: 6. Germline V gene data show CDR1 as SGHTA and CDR2 as FQGNSA. The CDR3 is 15 amino acids. The CDR3 protein is CASSLEGTSGAGQYF. CDR3 in DNA: TGTGCCAGCAGCTTAGAAGGGACTAGCGGGGCTGGGCAGTATTTT.

The rearrangement joins TRBV14 to TRBJ2-7; 8 bases fit TRBD2. The ends lost 8 bases at V and 1 base at J; junction bases unmatched: 4. The CDR3 runs 13 residues. CDR1 is SGHDN and CDR2 is FVKESK in the germline V gene. For the CDR3, the DNA is TGTGCCAGCGGAATAGCGGGATCCTACGAGCAGTACTTC. Translation gives CASGIAGSYEQYF.

V usage is TRBV6-4 and J usage is TRBJ2-7; D is possibly TRBD1 (6 bases). Per the germline V gene, CDR1 is MRHNA and CDR2 is SNTAGT. Deletions cut 7 bases from V and 3 bases from J, with 22 bases between. CDR3 length: 16 residues. The chain's CDR3 is CASIDEVTGLCYEQYF. CDR3 DNA: TGTGCCAGCATCGACGAGGTAACAGGGCTCTGCTACGAGCAGTACTTC.

The rearrangement joins TRBV4-2 to TRBJ2-7; 12 bases align to TRBD2. Germline-derived CDR1 and CDR2 are LGHNA and YNFKEQ. This CDR3 spans 15 amino acids. V was pared by 4 bases and J by 6 bases, with 7 bases of the junction left unmatched. This chain's CDR3 is CASSLEQLAGGEQYF. CDR3 DNA: TGTGCCAGCAGCCTCGAGCAACTAGCGGGAGGCGAGCAGTACTTC.

This clone was recorded only once. The chain uses TRBV4-2 and TRBJ2-3, with a tentative D call TRBD1 (5 bases). Germline lookup yields CDR1 LGHNA and CDR2 YNFKEQ. V lost 1 base to trimming and J lost 0 bases, with 11 bases between them. The CDR3 has 16 amino acids. CDR3 DNA: TGTGCCAGCAGCCAAGGGACACACACTAGCACAGATACGCAGTATTTT. Its translation is CASSQGTHTSTDTQYF.

The gene calls are TRBV5-1 and TRBJ2-7, with a tentative D call TRBD2 (7 bases). The CDR3 is 20 amino acids. Germline assignment: CDR1 SGHRS and CDR2 YFSETQ. The germline V and J ends were trimmed by 4 bases and 6 bases, with 35 bases remaining between them. CDR3 nucleotide sequence: TGCGCCAGCAGCGTGAGTCCTAGCGTCTCGGGAGGCCGAAGGGGGACCGAGCAGTACTTC. It yields the protein CASSVSPSVSGGRRGTEQYF.

The rearrangement joins TRBV6-6 to TRBJ2-1; 7 bases agree with TRBD2. Germline V gives CDR1 MNHNY, CDR2 SVGAGI (reference sequence). The ends lost 7 bases at V and 3 bases at J; junction bases unmatched: 12. The CDR3 is 16 amino acids. The CDR3 coding sequence is TGTGCCAGCACCCCAGGTTACGGGGGGATCTACAATGAGCAGTTCTTC. Translating it yields CASTPGYGGIYNEQFF.

The rearrangement joins TRBV7-2 to TRBJ2-7, with 11 bases lining up with TRBD1. CDR1 and CDR2 from the germline V gene are SGHTA and FQGNSA. CDR3 length: 14 residues. Losses at the gene ends were 5 bases for V and 6 bases for J; bases not matched to a gene: 6. In DNA, the CDR3 is TGTGCCAGCAGCCGGACAGGGGGCGCCCCCGAGCAGTACTTC. Translating gives CASSRTGGAPEQYF.

V and J are TRBV6-1 and TRBJ1-1, with D tentatively TRBD1 (6 bases). V lost 6 bases and J 4 bases, leaving 15 bases between the germline ends. CDR3 length: 14 residues. Germline CDR1 MNHNS, CDR2 SASEGT. This chain's CDR3 is CASRVGGASTEAFF. CDR3 in DNA: TGTGCCAGCAGGGTAGGGGGGGCCTCCACTGAAGCTTTCTTT.

The gene calls are TRBV7-2 and TRBJ1-4; TRBD1 aligns across 9 bases. Germline V CDR1 and CDR2: SGHTA, FQGNSA. The CDR3 is 13 residues long. Germline trimming cut 5 bases from V and 5 bases from J; bases unmatched to any gene: 0. The CDR3 DNA sequence: TGTGCCAGCAGCGGACAGGGGAATGAAAAACTGTTTTTT. Its translation: CASSGQGNEKLFF.